This TCR beta chain was documented in a study of blood T cell repertoires in COVID-19. In the study overall: Material from acute and convalescent COVID-19 was sourced from the United States, Italy and Spain. From T cells, B-cell-depleted T cells, or PBMCs came the material, which was cDNA or gDNA.

The CDR3 sequence is 12 residues long. V shed 9 bases and J 2 bases; nucleotides not matched to a gene: 4. From germline, CDR1 is SNHLY and CDR2 FYNNEI. As handled by the study authors: Quantification of nucleated cells was approximated via reference gene primer amplification. Only in-frame clones appear in the TCRdb table, and some are missing; sequencing was by immunoSEQ multiplex PCR. V, J and clone size are taken as reported in that table, and D and trimming were inferred from the DNA itself. The data contain about 380,000 clones, more than 70% of them seen just once; the ten biggest clones take up roughly 1.2%.

The sequencing sample was made of peripheral blood. The rearrangement joins TRBV2 to TRBJ2-7; 7 bases align to TRBD1. This TCR was sampled from a man aged 35-49 years with acute or convalescent COVID-19. The CDR3 is CARRDRTYEQYF. CDR3 nucleotides: TGTGCCAGGAGGGACAGAACCTACGAGCAGTACTTC. The whole variable domain, remainder taken from reference TRBV2 and TRBJ2-7, is EPEVTQTPSHQVTQMGQEVILRCVPISNHLYFYWYRQILGQKVEFLVSFYNNEISEKSEIFDDQFSVERPDGSNFTLKIRSTKLEDSAMYFCARRDRTYEQYFGPGTRLTVT.